What follows are 2 T cell receptor beta chains derived from one specimen sequenced in a study of shared clonotypes between healthy human individuals (TCRdb year 2020). Libraries came from the immunoSEQ multiplex PCR assay. In its TCRdb copy, this immuneACCESS table keeps in-frame sequences only and misses some clones. Where compared with another copy, unresolved V genes explain less than half of these, and the others have no known cause. The sample table lists about a million clones, roughly 80% of them with a count of one. More than 0.85% of the sample belongs to the ten largest clones. Sequencing used memory CD4+ T cells from PBMCs. This specimen's cell subset or site label, interpreted: CD45RA-negative fraction. The receptors were sampled from a man in his late teens or twenties in good health. Some clones in this sample may be carry-over from other donors' samples.

The V and J genes are TRBV5-1 and TRBJ1-5, with D tentatively TRBD1 (5 bases). The CDR3 is 15 residues long. V gave up 4 bases and J gave up 9 bases, with 20 bases separating them. CDR1 and CDR2 from the germline V gene are SGHRS and YFSETQ. CDR3 nucleotide sequence: TGCGCCAGCAGCCCCGATGGGGCCCGGGATCGGCCCCAGCATTTT. Translating it yields CASSPDGARDRPQHF.

The chain is built from TRBV11-1 and TRBJ2-1; TRBD2 matches 7 bases. V lost 5 bases and J lost 9; bases outside the gene matches: 10. Germline V CDR1 and CDR2: SGHAT, FQDESV (reference sequence). This CDR3 region has 14 residues. The CDR3 bases are TGTGCCAGCAGCGGTGCGGGAGTCTCTACTGAGCAGTTCTTC. This codes for CASSGAGVSTEQFF.